This T cell receptor beta chain was retrieved from a study of cytomegalovirus exposure and HLA in healthy donors. Germline V CDR1 and CDR2: SGHVS, FQNEAQ. V was pared by 4 bases and J by 6 bases, with 21 bases between. CDR3 size: 16 residues. Primers: 60 Vbeta forward and 13 Jbeta reverse. The repertoire was sequenced with immunoSEQ multiplex PCR; TCRdb's copy has only in-frame clones and lacks some. The table has about 120,000 clones, about 75% seen once; the top ten hold 25% to 35%. What was sequenced was PBMCs. This clonotype originated in a man aged 55 to 70 in good health and CMV-seropositive. The chain couples TRBV7-8 to TRBJ1-2; tentatively, D is TRBD1 (5 bases). The DNA for the CDR3 is TGTGCCAGCAGCTCGGACGGAAGGGCGGGGGGGGATGGCTACACCTTC. Translating it yields CASSSDGRAGGDGYTF.